This record looks at one T cell receptor beta chain sequence and its context. The entry originates in a study of T cell responses to AZD1222 COVID-19 vaccine. Clones were sequenced by immunoSEQ multiplex PCR, and TCRdb holds only the in-frame ones, with some missing. The repertoire holds about 42,000 clones, with over 80% as singletons. Between the trimmed V and J ends, which lost 7 bases and 1 base, there was a span of 5 bases. The CDR3 totals 11 residues. Germline V lookup: CDR1 SGHRS, CDR2 YFSETQ. This chain connects TRBV5-1 to TRBJ1-1; D uncertain. Sequencing was performed on peripheral blood, taken 28 days after the second AZD1222 dose. This TCR was sampled from an adult who received the AZD1222 COVID-19 vaccine. CDR3 coding DNA: TGCGCCAGCGTTTCGAACACTGAAGCTTTCTTT. Translation: CASVSNTEAFF.